The T cell receptor (beta chain) under discussion was sequenced for a study of blood T cell repertoires in COVID-19. Overall study context: Samples of COVID-19 (acute and convalescent) were obtained from the United States, Italy and Spain. The cDNA or gDNA used as material had been derived from T cells, B-cell-depleted T cells, or PBMCs.

The CDR3 consists of 15 residues. V lost 0 bases and J lost 6, with 12 bases in between. Per germline, CDR1 LGHNA and CDR2 YSLEER. In the original analysis: Estimation of nucleated cell counts was performed using reference gene primer amplification. Method: immunoSEQ multiplex PCR; TCRdb's copy keeps in-frame clones and lacks some. V and J calls plus clone size are reproduced from that table; the DNA served to infer D and trimming. The sample comprises 150,000 to 200,000 clones, around 93% of which are singletons, and 4.8% rests with the top ten. This TCR derives from a man younger than 40 with COVID-19, enrolled during active disease. The V and J genes are TRBV4-3 and TRBJ2-1; maybe TRBD1 (6 bases). Sequenced: peripheral blood. The CDR3 is CASSQDAQGGNEQFF. The CDR3 region has the DNA TGCGCCAGCAGCCAAGACGCACAGGGTGGCAATGAGCAGTTCTTC.